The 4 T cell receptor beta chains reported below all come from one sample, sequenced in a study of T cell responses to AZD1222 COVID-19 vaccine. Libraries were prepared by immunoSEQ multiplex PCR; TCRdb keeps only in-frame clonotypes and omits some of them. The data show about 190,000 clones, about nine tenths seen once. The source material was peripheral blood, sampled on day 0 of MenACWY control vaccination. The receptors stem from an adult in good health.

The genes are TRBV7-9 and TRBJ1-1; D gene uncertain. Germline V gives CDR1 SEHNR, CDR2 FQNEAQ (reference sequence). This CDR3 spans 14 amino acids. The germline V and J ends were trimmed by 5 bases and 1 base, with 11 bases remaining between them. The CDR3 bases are TGTGCCAGCAGCCCACGGGTCTCGAACACTGAAGCTTTCTTT. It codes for CASSPRVSNTEAFF.

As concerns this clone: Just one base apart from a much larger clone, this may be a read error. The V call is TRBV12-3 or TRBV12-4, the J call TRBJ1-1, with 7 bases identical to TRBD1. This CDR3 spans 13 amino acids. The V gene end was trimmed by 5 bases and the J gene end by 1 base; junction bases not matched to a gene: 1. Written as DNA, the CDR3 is TGTGCCAGCAGTGGACAGGAGAACACTGAAGCTTTCTTT. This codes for CASSGQENTEAFF.

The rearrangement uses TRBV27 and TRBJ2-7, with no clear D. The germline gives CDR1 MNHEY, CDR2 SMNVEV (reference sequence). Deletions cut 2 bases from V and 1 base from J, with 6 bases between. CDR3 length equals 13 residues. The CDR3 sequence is CASSLAASYEQYF. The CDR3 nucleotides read TGTGCCAGCAGTTTAGCGGCTTCCTACGAGCAGTACTTC.

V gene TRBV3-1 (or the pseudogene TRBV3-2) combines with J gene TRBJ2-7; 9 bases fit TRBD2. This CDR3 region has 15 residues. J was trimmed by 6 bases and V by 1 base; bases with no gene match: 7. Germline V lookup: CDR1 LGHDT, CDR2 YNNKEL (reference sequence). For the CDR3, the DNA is TGTGCCAGCAGCCAAGTCCTAGCGGGAAGCGGCGAGCAGTACTTC. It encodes CASSQVLAGSGEQYF.